The subject of this entry is one TCR beta chain. This record belongs to a study of blood T cell repertoires in COVID-19. Study-level background: There were acute and convalescent COVID-19 samples, and they came from the United States, Italy and Spain. T cells, B-cell-depleted T cells, or PBMCs supplied cDNA or gDNA.

Authors' analysis steps: Amplification of reference gene primers provided the estimated nucleated cell counts. Sequencing used immunoSEQ multiplex PCR; TCRdb keeps in-frame clones, though not all of them. Clone size and the V and J calls come from that table; the DNA yielded D and trimming. The table lists over 300,000 clones, 89% of them singletons. CDR1 and CDR2 (germline): SGHRS, YFSETQ. CDR3 length equals 17 residues. J gave up 5 bases and V 0 bases, and 7 bases lay outside the gene matches. Cohort allocation depended upon clinical history that participants reported. Input material: PBMCs or T cells enriched from blood (not recorded which). This sequence originates from a woman between 40 and 55 years old who had recovered from COVID-19. The V call is TRBV5-1, the J call TRBJ2-7; 14 positions agree with TRBD2. In DNA, the CDR3 is TGCGCCAGCAGCTTGGCGACTAGCGGGGGGGCGTACGACGAGCAGTACTTC. Protein sequence: CASSLATSGGAYDEQYF. Filled out from reference TRBV5-1 and TRBJ2-7, the complete variable domain reads KAGVTQTPRYLIKTRGQQVTLSCSPISGHRSVSWYQQTPGQGLQFLFEYFSETQRNKGNFPGRFSGRQFSNSRSEMNVSTLELGDSALYLCASSLATSGGAYDEQYFGPGTRLTVT.